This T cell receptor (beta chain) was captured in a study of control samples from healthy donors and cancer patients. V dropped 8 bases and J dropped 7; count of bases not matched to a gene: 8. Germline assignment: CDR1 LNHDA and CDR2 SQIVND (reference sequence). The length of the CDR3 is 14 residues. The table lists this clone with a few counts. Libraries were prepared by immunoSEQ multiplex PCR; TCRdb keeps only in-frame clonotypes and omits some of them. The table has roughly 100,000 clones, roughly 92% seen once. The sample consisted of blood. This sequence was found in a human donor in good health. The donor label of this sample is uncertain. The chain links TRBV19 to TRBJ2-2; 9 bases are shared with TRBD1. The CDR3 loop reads CASLGTGLNGELFF. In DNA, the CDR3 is TGTGCCAGTCTAGGGACAGGGTTGAACGGGGAGCTGTTTTTT.